These 32 T cell receptor beta chains share one sample of origin, sequenced in a study of T cells expressing NK-cell markers. TCRdb reanalyzed the 5' RACE reads, giving one entry per CDR3 protein sequence and no DNA. This sample's table reports about 380,000 distinct CDR3 sequences. Material for sequencing was blood T cells: a sorted CD56 or NKG2C T cell subset, CD4+ or CD8+ T cells, or bulk PBMC T cells (not recorded which). All receptors derive from a man aged 18-69 years in good health.

The genes are TRBV2 and TRBJ1-1. The CDR3 runs 14 residues. The germline V gene has CDR1 SNHLY and CDR2 FYNNEI. This chain's CDR3 is CASGARTVNTEAFF.

The V gene is TRBV3-1, the J gene TRBJ2-2; TCRdb selects TRBD2, and the lack of DNA leaves this call unchecked. Germline assignment: CDR1 LGHDT and CDR2 YNNKEL (reference sequence). CDR3 length: 15 amino acids. The CDR3 reads CASRETSGFTGELFF.

V usage is TRBV10-3 and J usage is TRBJ2-1; TCRdb's D call of TRBD1 is untestable without DNA. Germline assignment: CDR1 ENHRY and CDR2 SYGVKD. CDR3 length: 13 amino acids. CDR3 in amino acids: CAISRIGGNEQFF.

CDR3 sequence: CASSQDGSTYQPQHF. The chain is built from TRBV18 and TRBJ1-5. CDR1 KGHSH and CDR2 LQKENI come from the germline V gene. This CDR3 is built from 15 residues. Full variable domain (outside the CDR3, taken from reference TRBV18 and TRBJ1-5): NAGVMQNPRHLVRRRGQEARLRCSPMKGHSHVYWYRQLPEEGLKFMVYLQKENIIDESGMPKERFSAEFPKEGPSILRIQQVVRGDSAAYFCASSQDGSTYQPQHFGDGTRLSIL.

The chain couples TRBV6-1 to TRBJ1-2. CDR1 and CDR2 (germline): MNHNS, SASEGT. The CDR3 consists of 14 residues. The CDR3 loop is CASSESVRSYGYTF.

This chain links TRBV11-1 with TRBJ2-5; there is no DNA to check the TCRdb D call of TRBD2. This CDR3 has 16 amino acids. Germline lookup yields CDR1 SGHAT and CDR2 FQDESV (reference sequence). The CDR3 region is CASSSRLAGGRETQYF.

The chain joins TRBV24-1 to TRBJ2-1; without DNA, the TCRdb call of TRBD1 cannot be checked. There are 14 residues in the CDR3. CDR1 is KGHDR and CDR2 is SFDVKD in the germline V gene. The CDR3 loop reads CATSDQGTRSEQFF.

The chain joins TRBV9 to TRBJ1-2. This CDR3 region has 15 residues. In germline, CDR1 is SGDLS, CDR2 YYNGEE. Here the CDR3 reads CASSVATGGISSYTF.

This chain links TRBV20-1 with TRBJ2-3; TCRdb indicates TRBD1, and absent DNA this call remains unverified. Germline V gives CDR1 DFQATT, CDR2 SNEGSKA (reference sequence). This CDR3 contains 15 residues. CDR3 loop: CSARGGGLKADTQYF.

The genes are TRBV12-3 or TRBV12-4 and TRBJ2-1. The CDR3 sequence is 13 residues long. The CDR3 protein is CASSWEAYNEQFF.

The J gene is TRBJ1-1, the V gene TRBV3-1; TCRdb designates TRBD1, a call that cannot be tested without DNA. CDR1 and CDR2 from the germline V gene are LGHDT and YNNKEL (reference sequence). This CDR3 has 14 residues. CDR3 residues: CASSQFLLTDEAFF.

The CDR3 is CASSPSPSYEQYF. The V and J genes are TRBV7-2 and TRBJ2-7. Germline V gives CDR1 SGHTA, CDR2 FQGNSA. The CDR3 extends over 13 amino acids.

V gene TRBV2 combines with J gene TRBJ2-1; TCRdb gives TRBD2 as the D gene, but with no DNA this cannot be confirmed. CDR1 and CDR2 (germline): SNHLY, FYNNEI. The CDR3 extends over 15 amino acids. CDR3 sequence: CASRNLAGSYNEQFF. Full variable domain (missing parts from reference TRBV2 and TRBJ2-1): EPEVTQTPSHQVTQMGQEVILRCVPISNHLYFYWYRQILGQKVEFLVSFYNNEISEKSEIFDDQFSVERPDGSNFTLKIRSTKLEDSAMYFCASRNLAGSYNEQFFGPGTRLTVL.

The rearrangement links TRBV5-4 to TRBJ2-2; checking the TCRdb D call of TRBD1 is not possible without DNA. CDR3 length: 13 residues. Germline loops: CDR1 SGHNT, CDR2 YYREEE (reference sequence). The CDR3 spells CATNRGSTGELFF.

This chain links TRBV4-1 with TRBJ2-5; TCRdb's assignment of TRBD1 cannot be checked, as there is no DNA. This CDR3 spans 16 amino acids. Germline V lookup: CDR1 MGHRA, CDR2 YSYEKL. The CDR3 reads CASSHYTGTGEETQYF.

The CDR3 spells CASSRVLAGVYTNTGELFF. This chain uses TRBV9 with TRBJ2-2; TCRdb reports TRBD2, a call that lacks DNA to check it against. Looked up from germline, CDR1 is SGDLS and CDR2 is YYNGEE. This CDR3 is built from 19 residues. The full variable domain, with the rest looked up from reference TRBV9 and TRBJ2-2, is DSGVTQTPKHLITATGQRVTLRCSPRSGDLSVYWYQQSLDQGLQFLIQYYNGEERAKGNILERFSAQQFPDLHSELNLSSLELGDSALYFCASSRVLAGVYTNTGELFFGEGSRLTVL.

The rearrangement joins TRBV16 to TRBJ1-2. Germline assignment: CDR1 KGHSY and CDR2 FQNENV. The CDR3 is made up of 13 amino acids. The CDR3 is CASSTNSNYGYTF.

The chain is built from TRBV5-6 and TRBJ1-2; as DNA is missing, the TRBD1 call by TCRdb cannot be tested. Germline V gives CDR1 SGHDT, CDR2 YYEEEE. The CDR3 is 16 amino acids. CDR3 in amino acids: CASSSAGTGVIYGYTF. Filled out from reference TRBV5-6 and TRBJ1-2, the complete variable domain reads DAGVTQSPTHLIKTRGQQVTLRCSPKSGHDTVSWYQQALGQGPQFIFQYYEEEERQRGNFPDRFSGHQFPNYSSELNVNALLLGDSALYLCASSSAGTGVIYGYTFGSGTRLTVV.

The V and J genes are TRBV5-4 and TRBJ2-6; checking the TCRdb D call of TRBD2 is not possible without DNA. The germline V gene has CDR1 SGHNT and CDR2 YYREEE (reference sequence). This CDR3 has 17 amino acids. CDR3 sequence: CASSLRSGPSGANVLTF.

This rearrangement joins TRBV3-1 to TRBJ2-2; TCRdb selects TRBD1, and the lack of DNA leaves this call unchecked. This CDR3 is 15 amino acids long. Per germline, CDR1 LGHDT and CDR2 YNNKEL (reference sequence). CDR3: CATQQGVASAGELFF.

The chain combines TRBV12-5 with TRBJ2-5; the D call of TRBD1 rests on TCRdb alone, since no DNA is present to check it. CDR1 is LGHNT, CDR2 FRNRAP, per germline. This CDR3 region has 16 residues. The CDR3 sequence is CASGLVLLGRKETQYF.

The rearrangement uses TRBV7-9 and TRBJ2-3. Germline V gives CDR1 SEHNR, CDR2 FQNEAQ (reference sequence). The CDR3 runs to 16 residues. The CDR3 here is CASRFTLAGGTDTQYF.

The chain carries TRBV12-3 or TRBV12-4 and TRBJ2-3; checking the TCRdb D call of TRBD2 is not possible without DNA. This CDR3 contains 16 residues. CDR3 residues: CASDFGVGVSTDTQYF.

CDR3 sequence reads: CASSLRRGDSYNEQFF. The chain links TRBV7-2 to TRBJ2-1; the TRBD2 assignment by TCRdb is unverifiable without DNA. Germline lookup yields CDR1 SGHTA and CDR2 FQGNSA. The CDR3 extends over 16 amino acids.

This chain uses TRBV20-1 with TRBJ2-3. Germline values: CDR1 DFQATT, CDR2 SNEGSKA (reference sequence). The CDR3 is made up of 14 amino acids. The CDR3 loop is CSARVTPNTDTQYF.

This chain uses TRBV30 with TRBJ2-6. Germline lookup yields CDR1 GTSNPN and CDR2 SVGIG (reference sequence). The CDR3 is made up of 13 amino acids. The CDR3 reads CAWRHPGANVLTF.

J is TRBJ2-6 and V is TRBV29-1; TCRdb's D call, TRBD1, is unchecked because there is no DNA. Germline CDR1 reads SQVTM; CDR2 reads ANQGSEA. CDR3 length: 19 amino acids. CDR3 loop: CSVGGPQQGEGSGANVLTF.

The V call is TRBV15, the J call TRBJ2-7; TCRdb's D call of TRBD1 is untestable without DNA. Germline values: CDR1 LNHNV, CDR2 YYDKDF (reference sequence). There are 16 residues in the CDR3. CDR3 residues: CATSLKGWDRPYEQYF.

The chain has TRBV5-6 and TRBJ2-6. The CDR3 has 18 residues. The germline V gene has CDR1 SGHDT and CDR2 YYEEEE. Here the CDR3 reads CASSLLVRYFSGANVLTF.

V gene TRBV7-3 combines with J gene TRBJ2-3; TCRdb names TRBD2, which stays unverified in the absence of DNA. This CDR3 is 14 amino acids long. The germline V gene has CDR1 SGHTA and CDR2 FQGTGA. The CDR3 protein is CASSQGPATDTQYF.

The J gene is TRBJ1-1, the V gene TRBV6-1. Germline V gene data show CDR1 as MNHNS and CDR2 as SASEGT. This CDR3 contains 19 residues. CDR3 in amino acids: CASSENRVSTTFRNAEAFF.

This CDR3 reads CASSLGGPNSPLHF. J is TRBJ1-6 and V is TRBV7-9; TCRdb picks TRBD1, but there is no DNA to check that call. Germline V gene lookup returns CDR1 SEHNR and CDR2 FQNEAQ (reference sequence). This CDR3 has 14 amino acids.